This entry features one TCR beta chain sequence. The record originates from a study of T-cell reconstitution after alpha-beta-depleted transplantation in children. V was shortened by 1 base and J by 1 base, with 10 bases between the two germline ends. Germline V gene lookup returns CDR1 LNHNV and CDR2 YYDKDF (reference sequence). The CDR3 covers 15 residues. Unique molecular identifiers were incorporated during preparation of the TCRbeta library. From the PCR reads, TCRdb called clonotypes with MiXCR, one entry per CDR3 protein. This table has about 640,000 distinct CDR3 sequences, over 15% appearing once.

This specimen consisted of PBMCs from the stem cell graft donor, obtained from the stem cell graft. The clonotype originates from a human donor who donated a stem cell graft to a child with acute myeloid leukemia. The rearrangement uses TRBV15 and TRBJ1-1; no definite D call. The CDR3, as DNA: TGTGCCACCAGCAGAGGTACGGGGTGGAACACTGAAGCTTTCTTT. Amino acids: CATSRGTGWNTEAFF. Full variable domain (outside the CDR3, taken from reference TRBV15 and TRBJ1-1): DAMVIQNPRYQVTQFGKPVTLSCSQTLNHNVMYWYQQKSSQAPKLLFHYYDKDFNNEADTPDNFQSRRPNTSFCFLDIRSPGLGDTAMYLCATSRGTGWNTEAFFGQGTRLTVV.